The sequence of this T cell receptor (beta chain) was determined in a study of tumor-infiltrating lymphocytes in primary liver carcinoma. Looking at the study overall: Resection treated the patients' primary liver carcinoma. Samples returned roughly 3.65 to 7.13 million productive TCRbeta reads each. Read depth did not differ significantly between tissue types. Study-wide results and caveats: Blood had a significantly lower top-250-clone fraction than tumors did (p = 0.039). Tumor region pairs overlapped more than did tumor-adjacent and tumor-blood pairs.

This clonotype was observed a handful of times. Its target is not known. One base away lies a much larger clone, so this may be a sequencing read error. Priming with a constant-region primer yielded TCR beta cDNA from around 0.45 ug total RNA. Three-round nested multiplex PCR performed with slightly modified ARM-PCR produced the TCR beta libraries. The first two PCR rounds, approximately 11 cycles each, used TRBV1-TRBV30 forward primers and a C-beta reverse primer. MiXCR was run by TCRdb on the multiplex PCR reads, yielding one entry per CDR3 protein. The data contain 150,000 to 200,000 distinct CDR3 sequences, about 55% of them seen just once; the ten biggest clones take up 70% to 80%. Germline DNA was also extracted, with blood RNA taken from unsorted whole blood. Trimming stripped 7 bases from V and 3 bases from J, with 13 bases between. The CDR3 is 13 residues long. Germline loops: CDR1 SGHAT, CDR2 FQNNGV.

The sequence came from a man aged 40-55 years with primary liver carcinoma and hepatitis B virus infection. The V gene is TRBV11-2, the J gene TRBJ2-7; a possible D gene is TRBD1 (5 bases). Sequencing input: peripheral blood. CDR3 region: CASTTDIFYEQYF. As DNA, the CDR3 is TGTGCCAGCACCACGGACATCTTCTACGAGCAGTACTTC.